Detailed here is one T cell receptor (beta chain). This clonotype was observed at least ten times. What antigen it recognizes has not been identified. No base-level quality is on record; no much larger clone is a single base apart. To prepare the library, 5' RACE was applied. Reads for this sample came from a NextSeq 500. Unique molecular identifiers were attached to individual cDNA molecules in the TCR library protocol so that sequencing error and PCR bias could be corrected. Both TCR alpha and beta chains were sequenced, and tight co-correlation was observed between alpha and beta sequence abundances in each sample. Processing in the source paper ran as follows. V gene, J gene and CDR3 annotation of TCR sequences was performed with Decombinator V4. Expanded TCRs were defined as changing significantly between any two time points under a Poisson model with p below 0.0001. TCR abundances were normalised to the total number of TCRs sequenced per sample and were expressed as counts per million. VDJdb, accessed 1 November 2021, was searched for CMV, EBV and SARS-CoV-2 annotated TCRs, with TCRs annotated for multiple antigens excluded. The public reads were quality trimmed at Q25 with fastp and then assembled into clones with MiXCR by TCRdb, keeping productive beta chains. CDR3 protein duplicates are merged, each entry listing the most common genes and DNA. TCRdb assigned the V and J calls; the authors' analysis was not used. For this sample the table gives 68,000 or so distinct CDR3 sequences, of which 13% were detected only once. Of the sample, around 4.6% is held by the ten largest clones.

This sample was taken from a study of early T cells in non-severe SARS-CoV-2 infection (dated by TCRdb to the early 2020s). In terms of the full investigation: Bulk RNA from unsorted whole blood was used for TCR sequencing, so alpha and beta chains could not be paired.

The research as a whole found: VDJdb matching was skewed toward anti-spike CD8 responses and likely underestimated virus-specific expansions by missing private and CD4 specificities.

The study was a case-control design nested within a healthcare worker cohort in London, UK, with weekly nasopharyngeal swab PCR tests and blood sampling. Between 23 and 31 March 2020, the week of the UK lockdown, healthcare workers were enrolled and then followed up weekly for as long as 16 weeks. Sequencing input: whole blood. This clonotype was sampled from an adult who was a healthcare worker with PCR-confirmed SARS-CoV-2 infection or an uninfected control (not recorded which).

The base sequence is TGTGCCAGCAGCGGGACTAGCGGGGGGGCCCTGGAGCTGTTTTTT. The translation is CASSGTSGGALELFF. Recombination linked TRBV9 to TRBJ2-2, and TRBD2 aligns with 15 junction nucleotides. CDR1 and CDR2 are read off the germline V gene as SGDLS and YYNGEE. From its cysteine to its phenylalanine, the CDR3 spans 15 amino acids. Kept here is only the CDR3 DNA, which spans 45 bases and is read in frame from base 1. From V the trimming removes 3 bases and from J it removes 10 bases, while the gene matches leave 4 bases of the junction unaccounted for.